This T cell receptor beta chain appears in the sequencing data of a study of T cell repertoires in cytomegalovirus infection. This clonotype was recorded a few times. Its target is not known. TCRdb called the reads again in MiXCR, with one record for every CDR3 protein. The sample carries about 770,000 distinct CDR3 sequences, almost 30% recorded once. With 4 bases clipped from V and 8 bases from J, the junction kept 7 bases outside the gene matches. Per germline, CDR1 SGHVS and CDR2 FNYEAQ. The CDR3 is 15 residues long. This TCR was recovered from a human donor in good health (CMV status not recorded). Some clones in this sample may be carry-over from other donors' samples. The rearrangement links TRBV7-6 to TRBJ1-6; 8 bases agree with TRBD1. The sequencing here drew on cultured CD8+ T cells from PBMCs, taken from culture after CMV antigen stimulation. CDR3 nucleotide sequence: TGTGCCAGCAGCTCCCCGGGACAGGTTGATTCACCCCTCCACTTT. Protein product: CASSSPGQVDSPLHF.